A selection of T cell receptor beta chains follows, all from one sample in a study of cytomegalovirus exposure and HLA in healthy donors. Sequencing was performed with immunoSEQ multiplex PCR; in TCRdb, only in-frame clones are kept and a portion is missing. In the table there are 90,000 to 100,000 clones, 60% to 85% of which are singletons. Sequenced input: PBMCs. All receptors come from a woman in her 40s in good health and CMV-seronegative. The CDR3 runs from the conserved cysteine through the conserved F or W. The D gene is left open where the match is weak. Some rows have no size entry. The others give once, few or many, or a class for an expanded clone.

clone_size	d_call	v_call	j_call	cdr3_aa	cdr3_nt
few	.	TRBV29-1	TRBJ2-6	CSAILWDFAGANVLTF	TGCAGCGCCATTCTCTGGGACTTTGCTGGGGCCAACGTCCTGACTTTC
.	.	TRBV7-2	TRBJ2-3	CASSEATDTQYF	TGTGCCAGCAGCGAAGCCACAGATACGCAGTATTTT
few	TRBD2	TRBV6-5	TRBJ2-5	CASSYLSGGAETQYF	TGTGCCAGCAGTTACCTTAGCGGGGGGGCAGAGACCCAGTACTTC
once	.	TRBV5-1	TRBJ2-6	CASSLASSGSGANVLTF	TGCGCCAGCAGCTTGGCCTCCTCGGGCTCTGGGGCCAACGTCCTGACTTTC
.	TRBD2	TRBV29-1	TRBJ2-3	CSVAGGVTDTQYF	TGCAGCGTTGCGGGGGGAGTCACAGATACGCAGTATTTT
.	.	TRBV29-1	TRBJ2-4	CSYRAGSIQYF	TGCAGTTACCGGGCGGGGAGCATTCAGTACTTC
.	.	TRBV11-2	TRBJ1-1	CASSLTLNTEAFF	TGTGCCAGCAGCTTAACATTGAACACTGAAGCTTTCTTT
.	TRBD1	TRBV27	TRBJ2-7	CASSLQGAYEQYF	TGTGCCAGCAGTTTGCAGGGGGCTTACGAGCAGTACTTC
.	TRBD2	TRBV30	TRBJ2-1	CAWSDQRGLRNEQFF	TGTGCCTGGAGCGATCAGCGGGGGCTTAGGAATGAGCAGTTCTTC
.	TRBD1	TRBV7-8	TRBJ2-7	CASSHGTGISYEQYF	TGTGCCAGCAGCCACGGGACAGGAATCTCCTACGAGCAGTACTTC
.	TRBD2	TRBV7-2	TRBJ2-5	CASSPRGLAGAETQYF	TGTGCCAGCAGCCCCCGAGGACTAGCGGGGGCAGAGACCCAGTACTTC
.	.	TRBV29-1	TRBJ2-1	CSVGGRGSYNEQFF	TGCAGCGTTGGCGGGCGGGGCTCCTACAATGAGCAGTTCTTC
.	TRBD1	TRBV2	TRBJ2-3	CASSQLGGNTQYF	TGTGCCAGCAGTCAACTAGGGGGCAATACGCAGTATTTT
.	TRBD2	TRBV5-4	TRBJ2-7	CASSFRGGKVYEQYF	TGTGCCAGCAGCTTTCGGGGGGGGAAGGTCTACGAGCAGTACTTC
.	.	TRBV6-5	TRBJ2-7	CASSYSDEGEQYF	TGTGCCAGCAGTTACTCGGACGAGGGCGAGCAGTACTTC
.	TRBD2	TRBV4-1	TRBJ2-3	CASTPGGITSTDTQYF	TGCGCCAGCACCCCGGGGGGGATTACTAGCACAGATACGCAGTATTTT
.	TRBD2	TRBV5-1	TRBJ2-5	CASSPPYGGGDVETQYF	TGCGCCAGCAGCCCTCCTTATGGCGGGGGGGATGTAGAGACCCAGTACTTC
.	.	TRBV30	TRBJ2-1	CAWSATLDKPFYNEQFF	TGTGCCTGGAGTGCCACACTGGACAAACCTTTTTACAATGAGCAGTTCTTC
.	.	TRBV7-9	TRBJ2-3	CASTGGGSTDTQYF	TGTGCCAGTACAGGGGGGGGTAGCACAGATACGCAGTATTTT
.	.	TRBV15	TRBJ1-5	CATSREQANQPQHF	TGTGCCACCAGCAGAGAACAGGCCAATCAGCCCCAGCATTTT
.	TRBD2	TRBV4-2	TRBJ2-6	CASSQTSGVNSGANVLTF	TGTGCCAGCAGCCAGACTAGCGGGGTGAACTCTGGGGCCAACGTCCTGACTTTC
.	TRBD1	TRBV6-5	TRBJ2-5	CASSYTRTGGRSQYF	TGTGCCAGCAGTTACACCCGGACAGGGGGGCGATCCCAGTACTTC
.	.	TRBV4-2	TRBJ1-5	CASSQEWGPQPQHF	TGTGCCAGCAGCCAAGAATGGGGGCCTCAGCCCCAGCATTTT
.	.	TRBV5-4	TRBJ1-1	CASSFIGGNTEAFF	TGTGCCAGCAGCTTTATCGGTGGGAACACTGAAGCTTTCTTT
.	TRBD2	TRBV6-4	TRBJ2-3	CASSDRGGLTDTQYF	TGTGCCAGCAGTGATCGCGGGGGACTCACAGATACGCAGTATTTT
.	.	TRBV7-2	TRBJ2-7	CASSDRGRGSNEQYF	TGTGCCAGCAGCGATAGGGGGAGGGGCTCAAACGAGCAGTACTTC